Listed below are T cell receptor beta chains from one sample, sequenced in a study of regulatory T cells in long-lasting Graves disease. TCRdb itself ran the multiplex PCR reads through MiXCR, one entry per CDR3 protein. The sample holds 400,000 to 650,000 distinct CDR3 sequences, 15% to 20% seen once. These sequences were also reported in another study, on T cells in Graves' hyperthyroidism and ophthalmopathy.

The sequencing here drew on peripheral blood mononuclear cells (PBMCs), taken at new diagnosis, from a patient treated with antithyroid drugs. These receptors came from a woman aged 40-65 years with Graves disease. Both conserved end residues are part of each CDR3. D genes are given only for firm matches. Expanded clones get a size class; other rows say once, few or many, or leave the size out.

d_gene | len | abundance | j_gene | v_gene | CDR3nt | CDR3aa
NA | 13 | many | TRBJ1-2 | TRBV12-3/TRBV12-4 | TGTGCCAGCAGCGGGGCAGGGGTCTATGGCTACACCTTC | CASSGAGVYGYTF
NA | 12 | many | TRBJ1-2 | TRBV2 | TGTGCCAGCAGCGCCGGGGGCTATGGCTACACCTTC | CASSAGGYGYTF
NA | 16 | NA | TRBJ1-2 | TRBV19 | TGTGCCAGTAGTATAGAAGCCGTCGACAGTAGAAATGGCTACACCTTC | CASSIEAVDSRNGYTF
NA | 13 | NA | TRBJ1-5 | TRBV19 | TGTGCCAGTAGTAACCAGACCAATCAGCCCCAGCATTTT | CASSNQTNQPQHF
NA | 11 | NA | TRBJ2-4 | TRBV2 | TGTGCCAGCAGTGACCGAAACATTCAGTACTTC | CASSDRNIQYF
NA | 15 | NA | TRBJ1-2 | TRBV9 | TGTGCCAGCAGCCCCCAGACAGGTTTAAACTATGGCTACACCTTC | CASSPQTGLNYGYTF
TRBD1 | 15 | many | TRBJ2-3 | TRBV18 | TGTGCCAGCTCACCACGGACAGGTTACACAGATACGCAGTATTTT | CASSPRTGYTDTQYF
TRBD1 | 14 | many | TRBJ2-7 | TRBV6-2/TRBV6-3 | TGTGCCAGCAGTGGCCGGGACAGGTCCTACGAGCAGTACTTC | CASSGRDRSYEQYF
TRBD1 | 12 | many | TRBJ1-1 | TRBV6-1 | TGTGCCAGCACCAGGGGGTTAGGTGAAGCTTTCTTT | CASTRGLGEAFF
TRBD1 | 14 | many | TRBJ2-3 | TRBV18 | TGTGCCAGCAGTCCCGGACAGGGGCCAGATACGCAGTATTTT | CASSPGQGPDTQYF
NA | 13 | few | TRBJ1-1 | TRBV25-1 | TGTGCCAGCAGTATCACCGGGGGTCTCCGTGCTTTCTTT | CASSITGGLRAFF
NA | 13 | many | TRBJ1-1 | TRBV3-1 | TGTGCCAGCAGCCAGGACGGGAACACTGAAGCTTTCTTT | CASSQDGNTEAFF
NA | 16 | many | TRBJ2-7 | TRBV2 | TGTGCCAGCAGTGAATTTAGCGGAGCGGAGGAGAGGGAGCAGTACTTC | CASSEFSGAEEREQYF
TRBD1 | 14 | many | TRBJ2-7 | TRBV28 | TGTGCCAGCAGTGCGACGGGACAGACCTACGAGCAGTACTTC | CASSATGQTYEQYF
NA | 15 | few | TRBJ1-3 | TRBV5-1 | TGCGCCAGCAGGTTGGACTCGAACTCTGGAAACACCATATATTTT | CASRLDSNSGNTIYF
NA | 16 | NA | TRBJ2-1 | TRBV7-2 | TGTGCCAGCAGGCGTCTGGCGGGGAGCTCCTACAATGAGCAGTTCTTC | CASRRLAGSSYNEQFF
NA | 12 | NA | TRBJ1-5 | TRBV6-1 | TGTGCCAGCGGGCCAGGGAGTCAGCCCCAGCATTTT | CASGPGSQPQHF
NA | 14 | many | TRBJ2-1 | TRBV12-3/TRBV12-4 | TGTGCCAGCAGTCGACAGGACACCTACAATGAGCAGTTCTTC | CASSRQDTYNEQFF
NA | 14 | few | TRBJ1-6 | TRBV20-1 | TGCAGTGCTATGGGGGTTTCCTATAATTCACCCCTCCACTTT | CSAMGVSYNSPLHF
NA | 14 | NA | TRBJ2-7 | TRBV20-1 | TGCAGTGCTAGACCCTCCGGGCTCCCGGGGGAGCAGTACTTC | CSARPSGLPGEQYF
NA | 16 | many | TRBJ2-3 | TRBV5-5 | TGTGCCAGCAGCTCTCTACTACAGGGACTCACAGATACGCAGTATTTT | CASSSLLQGLTDTQYF